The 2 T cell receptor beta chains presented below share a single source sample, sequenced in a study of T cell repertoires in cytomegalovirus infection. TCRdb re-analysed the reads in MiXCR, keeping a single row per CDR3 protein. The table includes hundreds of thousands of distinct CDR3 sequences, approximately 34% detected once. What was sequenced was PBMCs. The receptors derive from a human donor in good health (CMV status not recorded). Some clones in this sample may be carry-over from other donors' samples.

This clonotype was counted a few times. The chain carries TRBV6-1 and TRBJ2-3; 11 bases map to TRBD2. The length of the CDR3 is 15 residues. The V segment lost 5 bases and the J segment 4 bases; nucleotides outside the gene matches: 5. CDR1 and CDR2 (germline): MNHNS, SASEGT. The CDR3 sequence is CASSPTSGVADTQYF. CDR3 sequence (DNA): TGTGCCAGCAGTCCGACTAGCGGGGTAGCAGATACGCAGTATTTT.

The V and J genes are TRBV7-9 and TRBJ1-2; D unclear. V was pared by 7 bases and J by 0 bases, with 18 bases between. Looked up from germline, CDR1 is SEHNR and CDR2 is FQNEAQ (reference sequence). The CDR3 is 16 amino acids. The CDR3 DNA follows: TGTGCCAGCATCTCAACCTCCCTTGGAGCTAACTATGGCTACACCTTC. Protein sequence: CASISTSLGANYGYTF. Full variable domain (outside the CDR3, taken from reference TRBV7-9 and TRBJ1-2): DTGVSQNPRHKITKRGQNVTFRCDPISEHNRLYWYRQTLGQGPEFLTYFQNEAQLEKSRLLSDRFSAERPKGSFSTLEIQRTEQGDSAMYLCASISTSLGANYGYTFGSGTRLTVV.